What follows describes a single T cell receptor (beta chain). Germline CDR1 SEHNR, CDR2 FQNEAQ (reference sequence). Between the trimmed V and J ends, which lost 1 base and 4 bases, there was a span of 4 bases. This CDR3 comprises 13 residues. The data are from a study of shared T cell receptors in the human thymus. TCRdb's table, derived via immunoSEQ multiplex PCR, lists solely in-frame clones and lacks some. The table has 720,000 or so clones, around 85% seen once; the top ten hold more than 0.008%. Separately, the same data were catalogued under a study of human thymus T cells.

The sequenced material came from thymocytes. This sequence originates from a girl less than two years old with a congenital heart defect. This rearrangement joins TRBV7-9 to TRBJ2-2; no clear D. The DNA for the CDR3 is TGTGCCAGCAGCTTAGAGCCCACCGGGGAGCTGTTTTTT. Translating gives CASSLEPTGELFF.